The sequence of this T cell receptor (beta chain) was determined in a study of CXCR3-negative and CXCR3-positive naive CD8 T cells. Study as a whole: Overall TRB read output was 110 million to 150 million, and each library contained about 1.5 +/- 0.3 million reads.

General study results and limits: In naive cells, CXCR3-negative and CXCR3-positive subsets had similar TRBV-TRBJ usage; memory cells differed. The study found CXCR3 expression partially decreased after cryopreservation and ran most assays on fresh PBMCs. The study found more hydrophobic TRB CDR3s in CXCR3-positive naive cells than in CXCR3-negative naive cells.

The sorter processed each CD8+ T cell subset in triplicate at over 250,000 cells apiece. Notes on this clonotype: Its antigen remains unknown.

Preparation of TRB cDNA libraries relied on 5' RACE carrying UMI labels. TCRdb reworked the 5' RACE reads into one entry per CDR3 protein, no DNA. The listing contains roughly 110,000 distinct CDR3 sequences. The CDR3 runs to 15 residues. In germline, CDR1 is MNHEY, CDR2 SVGEGT. The TCR sequence derives from a human donor in good health. Some clones in this sample may be carry-over from other donors' samples. The sequenced sample consisted of naive CXCR3+ CD8+ T cells from blood. Subset: CD45RO-CCR7+CD27+CD95- naive CD8+ T cells expressing CXCR3 (TNR3+). The rearrangement links TRBV6-2 or TRBV6-3 to TRBJ2-7; TCRdb's D call of TRBD1 is untestable without DNA. The CDR3 protein is CASSQEGEYPYEQYF.